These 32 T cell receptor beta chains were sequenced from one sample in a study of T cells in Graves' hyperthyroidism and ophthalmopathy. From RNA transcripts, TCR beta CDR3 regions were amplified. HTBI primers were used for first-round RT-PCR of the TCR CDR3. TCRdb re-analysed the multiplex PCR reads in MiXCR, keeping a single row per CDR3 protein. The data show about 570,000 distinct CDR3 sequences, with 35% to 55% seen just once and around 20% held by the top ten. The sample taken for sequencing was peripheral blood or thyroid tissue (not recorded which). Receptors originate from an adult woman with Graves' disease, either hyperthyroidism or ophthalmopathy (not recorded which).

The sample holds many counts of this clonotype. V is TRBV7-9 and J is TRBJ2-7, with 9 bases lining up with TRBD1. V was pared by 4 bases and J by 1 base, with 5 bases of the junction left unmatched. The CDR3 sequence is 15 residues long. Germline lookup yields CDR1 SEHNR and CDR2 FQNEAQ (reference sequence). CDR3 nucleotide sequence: TGTGCCAGCAGCTCCCCGGGACAGGGATCCTACGAGCAGTACTTC. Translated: CASSSPGQGSYEQYF.

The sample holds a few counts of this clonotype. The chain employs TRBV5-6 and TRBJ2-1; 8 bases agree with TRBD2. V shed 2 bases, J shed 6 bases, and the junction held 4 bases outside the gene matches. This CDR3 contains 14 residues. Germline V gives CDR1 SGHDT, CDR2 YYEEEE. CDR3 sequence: CASSLAGAVNEQFF. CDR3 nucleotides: TGTGCCAGCAGCTTAGCGGGGGCGGTCAATGAGCAGTTCTTC.

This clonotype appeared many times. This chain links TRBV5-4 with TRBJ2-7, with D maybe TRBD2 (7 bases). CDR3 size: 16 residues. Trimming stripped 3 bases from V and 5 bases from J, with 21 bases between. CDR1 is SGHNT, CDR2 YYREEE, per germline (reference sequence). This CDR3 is CASSSISGPGGDEQYF. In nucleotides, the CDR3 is TGTGCCAGCAGCTCAATTAGCGGACCGGGGGGCGACGAGCAGTACTTC.

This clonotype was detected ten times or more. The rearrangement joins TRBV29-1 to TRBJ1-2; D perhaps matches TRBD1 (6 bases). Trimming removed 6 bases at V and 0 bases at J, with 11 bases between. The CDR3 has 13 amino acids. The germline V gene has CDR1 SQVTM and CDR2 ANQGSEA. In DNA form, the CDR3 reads TGCAGCGTCCCGTGGACAGCTAACTATGGCTACACCTTC. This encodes CSVPWTANYGYTF.

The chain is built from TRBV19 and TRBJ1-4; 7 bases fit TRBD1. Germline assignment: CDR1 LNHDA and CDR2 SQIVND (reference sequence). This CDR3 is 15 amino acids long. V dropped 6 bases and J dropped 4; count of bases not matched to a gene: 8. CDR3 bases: TGTGCCAGTAGGACCGGGACAGTCAGTAATGAAAAACTGTTTTTT. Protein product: CASRTGTVSNEKLFF.

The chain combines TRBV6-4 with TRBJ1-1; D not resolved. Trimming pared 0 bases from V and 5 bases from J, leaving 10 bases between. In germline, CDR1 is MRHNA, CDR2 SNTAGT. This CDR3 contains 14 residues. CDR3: CASSDSTGWTEAFF. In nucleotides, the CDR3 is TGTGCCAGCAGTGACTCGACGGGGTGGACTGAAGCTTTCTTT.

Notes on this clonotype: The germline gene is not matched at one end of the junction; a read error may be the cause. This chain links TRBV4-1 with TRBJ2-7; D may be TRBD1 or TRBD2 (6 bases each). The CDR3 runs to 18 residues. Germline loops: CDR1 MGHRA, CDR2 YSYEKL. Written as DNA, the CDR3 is TGTGCCAGCAGCTTAGAGGTGGGGGGCCCCCTCTATGGCTACGAGCAGTACTTC. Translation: CASSLEVGGPLYGYEQYF.

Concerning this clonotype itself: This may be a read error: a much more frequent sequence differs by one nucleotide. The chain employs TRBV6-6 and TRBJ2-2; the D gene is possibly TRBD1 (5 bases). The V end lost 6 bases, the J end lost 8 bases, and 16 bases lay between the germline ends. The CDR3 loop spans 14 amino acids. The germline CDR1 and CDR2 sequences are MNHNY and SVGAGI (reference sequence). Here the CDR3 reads CASRTPRVLGELFF. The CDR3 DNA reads TGTGCCAGCAGGACCCCCAGGGTGTTGGGGGAGCTGTTTTTT.

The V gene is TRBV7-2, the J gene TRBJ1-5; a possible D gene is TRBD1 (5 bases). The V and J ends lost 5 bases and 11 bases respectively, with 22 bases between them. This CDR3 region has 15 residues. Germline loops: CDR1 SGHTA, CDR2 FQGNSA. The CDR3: CASSLVGTAGQTQHF. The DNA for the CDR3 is TGTGCCAGCAGCCTCGTAGGGACGGCGGGGCAGACCCAGCATTTT.

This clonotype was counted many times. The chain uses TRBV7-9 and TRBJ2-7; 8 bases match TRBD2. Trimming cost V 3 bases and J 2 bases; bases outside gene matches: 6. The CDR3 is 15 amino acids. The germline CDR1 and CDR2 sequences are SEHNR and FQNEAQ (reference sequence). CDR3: CASSFGLAKTYEQYF. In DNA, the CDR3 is TGTGCCAGCAGCTTCGGACTAGCAAAAACCTACGAGCAGTACTTC. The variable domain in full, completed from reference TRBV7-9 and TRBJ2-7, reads DTGVSQNPRHKITKRGQNVTFRCDPISEHNRLYWYRQTLGQGPEFLTYFQNEAQLEKSRLLSDRFSAERPKGSFSTLEIQRTEQGDSAMYLCASSFGLAKTYEQYFGPGTRLTVT.

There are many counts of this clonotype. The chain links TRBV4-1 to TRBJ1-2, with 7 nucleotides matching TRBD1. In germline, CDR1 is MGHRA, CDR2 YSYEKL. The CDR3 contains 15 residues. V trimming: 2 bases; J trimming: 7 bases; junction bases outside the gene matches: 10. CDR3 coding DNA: TGCGCCAGCAGCCAATTTCTTGACAGGGAGGGTGGCTACACCTTC. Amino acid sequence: CASSQFLDREGGYTF.

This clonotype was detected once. CDR3 nucleotides: TGTGCCAGCAGTGCTAACTCAGGGGCGGACTATGGCTACACCTTC. Protein product: CASSANSGADYGYTF. The V and J genes are TRBV2 and TRBJ1-2, with D maybe TRBD1 (6 bases). The length of the CDR3 is 15 residues. Germline CDR1 SNHLY, CDR2 FYNNEI. Trimming cost V 4 bases and J 3 bases, with 15 bases left between them. Full variable domain (missing parts from reference TRBV2 and TRBJ1-2): EPEVTQTPSHQVTQMGQEVILRCVPISNHLYFYWYRQILGQKVEFLVSFYNNEISEKSEIFDDQFSVERPDGSNFTLKIRSTKLEDSAMYFCASSANSGADYGYTFGSGTRLTVV.

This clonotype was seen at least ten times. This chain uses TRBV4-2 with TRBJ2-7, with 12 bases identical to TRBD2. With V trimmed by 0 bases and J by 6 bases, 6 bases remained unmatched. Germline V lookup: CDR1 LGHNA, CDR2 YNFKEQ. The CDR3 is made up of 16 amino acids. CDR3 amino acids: CASSQDTASGRGEQYF. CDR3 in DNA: TGTGCCAGCAGCCAAGATACGGCTAGCGGGAGGGGCGAGCAGTACTTC.

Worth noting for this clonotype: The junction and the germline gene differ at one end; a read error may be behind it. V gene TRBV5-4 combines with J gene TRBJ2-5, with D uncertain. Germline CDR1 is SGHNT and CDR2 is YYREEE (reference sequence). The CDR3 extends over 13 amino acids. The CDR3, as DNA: TGTGCCAGCAACTCCTTCCTCCGGTCACCAGACAACTTC. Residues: CASNSFLRSPDNF.

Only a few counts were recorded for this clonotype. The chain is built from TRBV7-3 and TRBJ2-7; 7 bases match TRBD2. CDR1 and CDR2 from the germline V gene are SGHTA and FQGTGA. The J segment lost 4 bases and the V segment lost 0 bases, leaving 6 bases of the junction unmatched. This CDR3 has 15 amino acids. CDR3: CASSLTAAGAYEQYF. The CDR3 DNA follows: TGTGCCAGCAGCTTAACGGCCGCGGGAGCATACGAGCAGTACTTC.

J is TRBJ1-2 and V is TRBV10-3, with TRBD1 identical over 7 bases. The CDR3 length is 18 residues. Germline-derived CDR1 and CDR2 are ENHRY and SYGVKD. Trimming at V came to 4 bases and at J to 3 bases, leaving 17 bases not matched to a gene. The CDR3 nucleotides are TGTGCCATCAGTGCTAGAGGGGCAGGGGGGAAATCCTACTATGGCTACACCTTC. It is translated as CAISARGAGGKSYYGYTF.

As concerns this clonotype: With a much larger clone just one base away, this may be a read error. This chain's CDR3 is CASSADLGTYLDPYTGELLF. CDR3 sequence (DNA): TGTGCCAGCAGCGCGGACCTAGGGACATATCTTGACCCATACACCGGGGAGCTGCTTTTT. The genes are TRBV9 and TRBJ2-2; tentatively, D is TRBD1 (6 bases). Germline values: CDR1 SGDLS, CDR2 YYNGEE. The CDR3 is 20 residues long.

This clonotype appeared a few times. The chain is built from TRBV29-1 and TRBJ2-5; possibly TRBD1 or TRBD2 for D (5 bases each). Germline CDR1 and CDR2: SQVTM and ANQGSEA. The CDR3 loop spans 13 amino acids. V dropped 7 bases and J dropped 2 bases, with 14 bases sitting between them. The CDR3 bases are TGCAGCGGTCAACAGGACTTACAAGAGACCCAGTACTTC. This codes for CSGQQDLQETQYF.

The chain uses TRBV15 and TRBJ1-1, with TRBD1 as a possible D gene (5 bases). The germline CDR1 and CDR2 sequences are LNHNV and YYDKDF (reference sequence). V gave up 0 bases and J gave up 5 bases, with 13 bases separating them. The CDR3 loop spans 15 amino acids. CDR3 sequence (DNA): TGTGCCACCAGCAGAGATCGCGGGGGAGGAACTGAAGCTTTCTTT. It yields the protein CATSRDRGGGTEAFF.

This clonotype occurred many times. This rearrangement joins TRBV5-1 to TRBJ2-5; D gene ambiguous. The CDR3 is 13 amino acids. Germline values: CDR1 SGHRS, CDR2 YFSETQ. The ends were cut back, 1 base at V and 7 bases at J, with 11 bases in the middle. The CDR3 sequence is CASSLRPERTQYF. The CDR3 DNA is TGCGCCAGCAGCTTGAGACCGGAACGGACCCAGTACTTC. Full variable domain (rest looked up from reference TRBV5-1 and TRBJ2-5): KAGVTQTPRYLIKTRGQQVTLSCSPISGHRSVSWYQQTPGQGLQFLFEYFSETQRNKGNFPGRFSGRQFSNSRSEMNVSTLELGDSALYLCASSLRPERTQYFGPGTRLLVL.

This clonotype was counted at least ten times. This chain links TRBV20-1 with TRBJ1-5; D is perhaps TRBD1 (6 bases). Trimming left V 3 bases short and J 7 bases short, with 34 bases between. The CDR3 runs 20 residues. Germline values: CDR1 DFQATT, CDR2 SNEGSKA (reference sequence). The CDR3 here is CSARAPFGGFGPGEDQPQHF. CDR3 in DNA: TGCAGTGCTAGGGCCCCTTTCGGTGGGTTCGGTCCAGGGGAAGACCAGCCCCAGCATTTT.

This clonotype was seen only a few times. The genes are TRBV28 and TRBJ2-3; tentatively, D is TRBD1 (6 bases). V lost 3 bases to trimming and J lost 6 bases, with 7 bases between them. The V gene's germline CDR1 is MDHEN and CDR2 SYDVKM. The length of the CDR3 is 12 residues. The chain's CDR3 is CASSLGADTQYF. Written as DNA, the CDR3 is TGTGCCAGCAGTTTGGGGGCTGATACGCAGTATTTT.

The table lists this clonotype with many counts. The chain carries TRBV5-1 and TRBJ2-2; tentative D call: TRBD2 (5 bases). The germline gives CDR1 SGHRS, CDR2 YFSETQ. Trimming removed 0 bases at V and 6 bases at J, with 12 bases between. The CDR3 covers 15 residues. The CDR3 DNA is TGCGCCAGCAGCTTGGATTTGAGCGGCTCCGGGGAGCTGTTTTTT. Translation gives CASSLDLSGSGELFF.

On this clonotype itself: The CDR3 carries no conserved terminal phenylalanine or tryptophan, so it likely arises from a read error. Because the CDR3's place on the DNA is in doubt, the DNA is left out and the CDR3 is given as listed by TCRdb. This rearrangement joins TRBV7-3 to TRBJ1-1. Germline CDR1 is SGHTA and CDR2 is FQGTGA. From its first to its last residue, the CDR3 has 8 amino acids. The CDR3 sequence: CASSLSSS.

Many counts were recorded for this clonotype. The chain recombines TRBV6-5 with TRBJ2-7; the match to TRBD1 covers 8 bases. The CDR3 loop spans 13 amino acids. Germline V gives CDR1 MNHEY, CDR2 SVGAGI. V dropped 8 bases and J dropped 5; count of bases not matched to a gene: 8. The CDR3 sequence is CASLQGAFHEQYF. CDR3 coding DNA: TGTGCCAGCCTCCAGGGGGCTTTCCACGAGCAGTACTTC.

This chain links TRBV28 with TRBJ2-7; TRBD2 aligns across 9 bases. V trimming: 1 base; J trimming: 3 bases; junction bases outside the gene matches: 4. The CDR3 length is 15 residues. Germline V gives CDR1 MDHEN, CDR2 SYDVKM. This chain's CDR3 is CASSLYLAGFYEQYF. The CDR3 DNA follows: TGTGCCAGCAGTTTATACCTAGCGGGATTCTACGAGCAGTACTTC.

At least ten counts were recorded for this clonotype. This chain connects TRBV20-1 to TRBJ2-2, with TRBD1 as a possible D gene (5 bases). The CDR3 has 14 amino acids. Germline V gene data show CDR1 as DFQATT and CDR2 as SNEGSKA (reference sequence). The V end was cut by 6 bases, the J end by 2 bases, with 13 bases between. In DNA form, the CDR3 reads TGCAGTGCCTCTTGGGGCGAAAACACCGGGGAGCTGTTTTTT. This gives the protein CSASWGENTGELFF.

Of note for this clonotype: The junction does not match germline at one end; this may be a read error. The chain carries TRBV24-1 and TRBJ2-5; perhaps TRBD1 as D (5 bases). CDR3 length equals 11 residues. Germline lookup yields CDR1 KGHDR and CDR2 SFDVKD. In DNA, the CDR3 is TGTGCCACCACCCTCTGGGGCCGACCGGGCTTC. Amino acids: CATTLWGRPGF.

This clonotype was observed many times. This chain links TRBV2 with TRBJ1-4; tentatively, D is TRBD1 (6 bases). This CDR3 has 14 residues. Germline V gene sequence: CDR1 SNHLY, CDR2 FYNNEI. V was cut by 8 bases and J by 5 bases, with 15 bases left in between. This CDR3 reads CASLATGRNEKLFF. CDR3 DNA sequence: TGTGCCAGCCTTGCTACAGGGCGGAATGAAAAACTGTTTTTT.

The CDR3 nucleotides are TGTGCCAGCAGTTTGACCTGGGGGAACACCGGGGAGCTGTTTTTT. Translated, it gives CASSLTWGNTGELFF. The chain links TRBV12-3 or TRBV12-4 to TRBJ2-2; D is uncertain. Trimming shortened V by 3 bases and J by 1 base, and 9 bases separated the two germline ends. The CDR3 sequence is 15 residues long.

CDR3 protein: CASSFKGPSYEQYF. CDR3 sequence (DNA): TGTGCCAGCAGTTTTAAGGGTCCCTCCTACGAGCAGTACTTC. V is TRBV28 and J is TRBJ2-7; D not resolved. This CDR3 is built from 14 residues. CDR1 MDHEN and CDR2 SYDVKM come from the germline V gene. Between the trimmed V and J ends, which lost 3 bases and 0 bases, there was a span of 9 bases.

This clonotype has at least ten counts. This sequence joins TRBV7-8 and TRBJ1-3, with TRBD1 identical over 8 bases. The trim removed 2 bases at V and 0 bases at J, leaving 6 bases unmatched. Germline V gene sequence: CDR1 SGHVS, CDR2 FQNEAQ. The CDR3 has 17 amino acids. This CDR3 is CASSLKTGASSGNTIYF. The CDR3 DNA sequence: TGTGCCAGCAGCTTAAAGACAGGGGCGAGCTCTGGAAACACCATATATTTT.